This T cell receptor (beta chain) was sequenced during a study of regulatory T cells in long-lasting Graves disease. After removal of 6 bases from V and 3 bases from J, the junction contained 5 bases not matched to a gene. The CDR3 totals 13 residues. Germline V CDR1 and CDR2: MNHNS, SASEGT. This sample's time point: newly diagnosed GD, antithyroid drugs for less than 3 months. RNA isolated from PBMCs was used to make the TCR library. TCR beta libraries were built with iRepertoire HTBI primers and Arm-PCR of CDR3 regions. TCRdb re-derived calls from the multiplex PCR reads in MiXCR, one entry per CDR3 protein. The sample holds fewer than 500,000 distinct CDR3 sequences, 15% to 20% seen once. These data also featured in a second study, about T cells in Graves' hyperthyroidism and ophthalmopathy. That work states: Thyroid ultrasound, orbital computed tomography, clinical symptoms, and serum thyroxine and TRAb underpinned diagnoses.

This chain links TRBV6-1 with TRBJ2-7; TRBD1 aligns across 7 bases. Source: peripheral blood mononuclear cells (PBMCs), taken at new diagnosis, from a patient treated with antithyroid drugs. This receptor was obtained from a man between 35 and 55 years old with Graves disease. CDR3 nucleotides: TGTGCCAGCAGAGCTGGGACAGACTACGAGCAGTACTTC. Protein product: CASRAGTDYEQYF.